This T cell receptor (beta chain) was sequenced in a study of shared clonotypes between healthy human individuals (TCRdb year 2020). Some background on the complete study: A few men and two women, aged 18 to 49 years, made up the cohort. For each donor, CD4 naive and CD4 memory were each given three plates, CD8 naive was given two plates, and CD8 memory was given one plate. The study deeply sequenced blood TCR repertoires of several healthy adults to estimate repertoire size and the extent of clonotype sharing between individuals. To increase sequencing depth and limit assay-specific biases, TCR repertoire library preparation and sequencing were carried out by different laboratories using diverse techniques. Each donor's leukapheresis produced roughly between about 0.9 and 9.5 billion PBMCs. Study-level results and caveats: When four donors were compared, the shared fraction of clonotypes was around 4.6% for naive CD4, around 3.6% for naive CD8, 2% to 2.5% for memory CD4, and 0.35% to 0.5% for memory CD8. Even with the large sequencing depth, rarefaction of the sorted-subset datasets indicated that sequencing was incomplete. Sampling was restricted to blood, and TCR repertoires in tissues likely differ from the TCR repertoires found in blood. Because the study included a small number of donors, the genetic and exposure-history diversity represented was limited. Naive subsets generally had larger estimated clonotype richness than memory subsets. Compared with non-shared clonotypes, clonotypes shared by all four sorted-subset donors had higher generation probabilities. Pairwise subsampling led to the expectation that sequencing depth would affect the degree of clonotype sharing among donors.

Healthy HIV-negative adults with no recently reported acute infections or vaccinations were included as donors. Every donor was a Caucasian adult residing in Nashville, Tennessee, USA. Magnetic negative selection was used to enrich CD4+ T cells, after which naive cells were positively selected on CD45RA and the negative fraction became the memory subset. Blood was obtained by leukapheresis, after which PBMCs were separated by Ficoll-Histopaque density gradient centrifugation and cryopreserved in liquid nitrogen vapor phase. Analytical flow cytometry was used to check the purity and quantity of every magnetically sorted T cell population. Each sorted fraction had its genomic DNA isolated and then quantified by UV absorbance on a Nanodrop 2000c. Unmatched junction bases come to 4, with V trimmed by 6 bases and J by 6 bases. For CDR1 and CDR2, the germline V gene (reference sequence) lists WNHNN and SYGVQD. The cysteine opens and the phenylalanine closes a CDR3 of 13 amino acids. Only CDR3 DNA is held: 39 bases, read in frame from base 1.

Notes on this clone: It has no known antigen specificity. Base qualities are not provided; no much larger clone lies one nucleotide away.

Using the deep immunoSEQ assay, multiplex PCR amplified TCR CDR3 regions from genomic DNA. Genomic DNA extracted from each cell subset was distributed evenly over all wells of several immunoSEQ 96-well plates, and each plate served as one replicate. For sorted subsets, 150 to 250 ng genomic DNA, equal to 25,000 to 35,000 T cell genomes, was loaded into each replicate PCR. Purified libraries were measured with a Qubit 3.0 fluorometer, size-checked on a Bioanalyzer 2100, and measured again with the KAPA Library Quantification kit. Every immunoSEQ 96-well plate was sequenced on a dedicated single-read 150-cycle Illumina NextSeq 550 flow cell. Processing in the source paper ran as follows. Because the immunoSEQ output included only junctional sequences and no quality scores, the filtering could not be the same as the filtering used for full-length reads. To assign V/J genes and CDR3, sequences were annotated against IMGT germline references using PyIR, a Python wrapper for IgBLAST v1.9. Reads were filtered out if the reads had weak V/J assignments (E-value above 1e-6), no CDR3, stop codons, out-of-frame junctions, or ambiguous translated residues. V3J clonotypes were defined as sequences sharing the same inferred V gene, J gene, and CDR3 amino acid sequence. To compute the percentage overlap between repertoires, the number of shared unique clonotypes was divided by the size of the smaller repertoire. Repertoire richness was assessed with RTK rarefaction, the Chao1 estimator, and Recon v2.1 estimates of unobserved clonotypes. Generation probabilities were computed with OLGA for all TCRbeta clonotypes obtained by the gDNA method from a handful of donors. Sourced from immuneACCESS, this table was stored by TCRdb with only in-frame sequences that have V and J called. A share of the clones is absent; for the studies checked, an unresolved V gene accounts for under half, and the remainder has no known explanation. V, J and clone size are taken as reported in that table, and D and trimming were inferred from the DNA itself. The sample yields some 1.5 million clones; around 98% were counted once. The ten largest clones capture 0.45% of the sample.

Material: naive CD4+ T cells sorted from blood. This sample's cell subset or site label indicates: CD45RA+ positively selected. The chain joins TRBV10-1 to TRBJ2-3, with 9 junctional bases fitting TRBD1. The sequence was collected from a man younger than 45 in good health. The bases read TGCGCCAGCAGCCGCGACAGGGGGGATACGCAGTATTTT. Protein translation: CASSRDRGDTQYF.